Each of the 9 T cell receptor beta chains below was sequenced from the same sample in a study of T cells in Graves' hyperthyroidism and ophthalmopathy. From RNA transcripts, TCR beta CDR3 regions were amplified. HTBI primers were the set used in a first-round RT-PCR of the TCR CDR3. Each CDR3 protein is one row after TCRdb ran MiXCR on the multiplex PCR reads. The sample has 350,000 to 400,000 distinct CDR3 sequences; more than 13% are singletons. The sequencing input was blood. Receptors originate from a woman aged 30 to 39 with Graves' hyperthyroidism.

This clonotype turned up a few times. The chain recombines TRBV12-3 or TRBV12-4 with TRBJ2-7, with 8 bases aligning to TRBD1. V dropped 8 bases and J dropped 4; count of bases not matched to a gene: 10. The CDR3 extends over 14 amino acids. CDR3 coding DNA: TGTGCCAGCGGCCGACAGGGGCCCCCGTACGAGCAGTACTTC. The encoded protein is CASGRQGPPYEQYF.

The chain has TRBV12-3 or TRBV12-4 and TRBJ2-3, with D uncertain. Trimming removed 3 bases at V and 0 bases at J, with 7 bases between. The CDR3 covers 14 residues. The CDR3 DNA follows: TGTGCCAGCAGTTTCCCCCTGAGCACAGATACGCAGTATTTT. Protein product: CASSFPLSTDTQYF.

This clonotype showed up many times. This chain uses TRBV18 with TRBJ2-1, with D perhaps TRBD1 (6 bases). The germline gives CDR1 KGHSH, CDR2 LQKENI. V lost 3 bases and J 6 bases, leaving 12 bases between the germline ends. The CDR3 loop spans 14 amino acids. The DNA of the CDR3 is TGTGCCAGCTCACCTAGGACAGCTCTCAATGAGCAGTTCTTC. Residues: CASSPRTALNEQFF.

A word on this clonotype: A clone one base away is much larger, so this may be a read error. In DNA form, the CDR3 reads TGTGCCACCGACCAGAACCTGAACACTGAAGCTTTCTTT. Its translation: CATDQNLNTEAFF. The chain is built from TRBV29-1 and TRBJ1-1, with unresolved D. Germline CDR1 is SQVTM and CDR2 is ANQGSEA. CDR3 length: 13 amino acids.

This clonotype was seen ten or more times. CDR3 amino acids: CASSLASGNTIYF. The DNA of the CDR3 is TGCGCCAGCAGCTTGGCGTCCGGAAACACCATATATTTT. The chain carries TRBV5-1 and TRBJ1-3; D call uncertain. The CDR3 runs to 13 residues. V lost 0 bases and J lost 4, with 5 bases in between. Germline loops: CDR1 SGHRS, CDR2 YFSETQ.

This clonotype was detected many times. This chain links TRBV2 with TRBJ2-3; possibly TRBD2 for D (5 bases). V lost 4 bases, J lost 3 bases, and 11 bases lay in between. CDR3 length: 14 residues. Germline V gene lookup returns CDR1 SNHLY and CDR2 FYNNEI. The CDR3 loop is CASSVGLVTDTQYF. The CDR3 nucleotides read TGTGCCAGCAGTGTTGGACTTGTAACAGATACGCAGTATTTT.

This clonotype was seen at least ten times. The rearrangement uses TRBV2 and TRBJ2-5; TRBD2 matches 15 bases. Germline CDR1 reads SNHLY; CDR2 reads FYNNEI. J was trimmed by 1 base and V by 1 base; bases with no gene match: 13. The CDR3 totals 21 residues. This CDR3 is CASSEGVVRTSGRAVQETQYF. The CDR3 DNA reads as TGTGCCAGCAGTGAAGGAGTGGTTCGGACTAGCGGGAGGGCGGTCCAAGAGACCCAGTACTTC.

The chain links TRBV19 to TRBJ2-6; TRBD1 matches at 8 bases. Germline V gene lookup returns CDR1 LNHDA and CDR2 SQIVND (reference sequence). Unmatched junction bases numbered 8, after V lost 8 bases and J lost 2 bases. The CDR3 totals 16 residues. CDR3 in amino acids: CASSQLQGAGANVLTF. In nucleotides, the CDR3 is TGTGCCAGTTCTCAACTACAGGGGGCTGGGGCCAACGTCCTGACTTTC.

This clonotype was recorded many times. The CDR3 coding sequence is TGTGCCAGCAGAAAGGAGACTAGCGGGAGTGGTTCAGGGGAGCAGTTCTTC. Amino acid sequence: CASRKETSGSGSGEQFF. The gene calls are TRBV27 and TRBJ2-1; 12 nucleotides align to TRBD2. V gave up 6 bases and J gave up 10 bases; unmatched junction bases: 16. Germline CDR1 MNHEY, CDR2 SMNVEV (reference sequence). The CDR3 spans 17 residues.